One and the same sample provided the 10 T cell receptor beta chains below, sequenced in a study of cytomegalovirus exposure and HLA in healthy donors. In the PCR, 60 Vbeta and 13 Jbeta primers were used. The protocol was immunoSEQ multiplex PCR, while the TCRdb copy is restricted to in-frame clones and leaves out a portion. Of around 190,000 clones in the sample, roughly 74% are singletons; the top ten hold approximately 14%. Material: PBMCs. The receptor source for this set is a woman aged 30 to 39 in good health and CMV-seropositive.

The chain uses TRBV10-3 and TRBJ2-1; the D gene is possibly TRBD1 (5 bases). The V gene's germline CDR1 is ENHRY and CDR2 SYGVKD. This CDR3 comprises 13 residues. The V gene lost 4 bases and the J gene lost 3 bases, with 7 bases spanning the gap. The CDR3 reads CAISGQGYNEQFF. CDR3 bases: TGTGCCATCAGTGGGCAGGGCTACAATGAGCAGTTCTTC.

The chain has TRBV11-2 and TRBJ2-3; TRBD2 matches at 8 bases. J lost 4 bases, V lost 5 bases, and 8 bases had no gene match. Germline V gene data show CDR1 as SGHAT and CDR2 as FQNNGV. The CDR3 is 15 amino acids. This CDR3 reads CASSTSGTSSDTQYF. Here the CDR3 DNA reads TGTGCCAGCAGCACCTCCGGGACTAGTTCAGATACGCAGTATTTT.

Details on this clone: The same CDR3 can be traced to other DNA sequences in this sample. The rearrangement uses TRBV6-5 and TRBJ2-1; D ambiguous. The germline V gene has CDR1 MNHEY and CDR2 SVGAGI. The CDR3 is 15 amino acids. Trimming cost V 3 bases and J 0 bases, with 9 bases left between them. In DNA form, the CDR3 reads TGTGCCAGCAGTTATACAGTGAGCTCCTACAATGAGCAGTTCTTC. This sequence encodes CASSYTVSSYNEQFF.

This clone was detected only once. This chain connects TRBV5-1 to TRBJ2-3, with TRBD2 matching over 15 bases. The CDR3 contains 19 residues. Germline values: CDR1 SGHRS, CDR2 YFSETQ. The ends lost 4 bases at V and 4 bases at J; junction bases unmatched: 13. DNA for the CDR3: TGCGCCAGCAGCCCATACCGGACTAGCGGGGGGGCTTTTGCAGATACGCAGTATTTT. This codes for CASSPYRTSGGAFADTQYF.

This chain links TRBV7-9 with TRBJ1-2; maybe TRBD1 (5 bases). The CDR3 sequence is 12 residues long. CDR1 and CDR2 from the germline V gene are SEHNR and FQNEAQ (reference sequence). Trimming removed 1 base at V and 8 bases at J, with 8 bases between. This chain's CDR3 is CASSLDRQGYTF. The CDR3 DNA follows: TGTGCCAGCAGCTTAGATCGACAGGGCTACACCTTC.

The chain has TRBV11-2 and TRBJ2-1; D perhaps matches TRBD2 (6 bases). The CDR3 is 16 residues long. The germline gives CDR1 SGHAT, CDR2 FQNNGV. V was pared by 5 bases and J by 2 bases, with 16 bases between. The CDR3: CASSPPDGSAYNEQFF. CDR3 sequence (DNA): TGTGCCAGCAGCCCCCCCGACGGGAGTGCCTACAATGAGCAGTTCTTC.

The J gene is TRBJ2-2, the V gene TRBV2; TRBD1 aligns across 10 bases. The V and J ends lost 8 bases and 0 bases, in that order; junction bases with no gene match: 9. The CDR3 contains 17 residues. CDR1 and CDR2 from the germline V gene are SNHLY and FYNNEI. The CDR3 bases are TGTGCCAGCGGGGACAGGGGCTTTGTATCGAACACCGGGGAGCTGTTTTTT. It translates to CASGDRGFVSNTGELFF.

The rearrangement joins TRBV14 to TRBJ2-3; 8 bases match TRBD2. The length of the CDR3 is 16 residues. The V and J ends lost 4 bases and 0 bases, in that order; junction bases with no gene match: 6. Germline loops: CDR1 SGHDN, CDR2 FVKESK. CDR3 DNA sequence: TGTGCCAGCAGCCCGGGGACGGGGGGGAGCACAGATACGCAGTATTTT. It is translated as CASSPGTGGSTDTQYF.

The rearrangement links TRBV5-4 to TRBJ2-1; TRBD1 matches at 8 bases. Germline V gene data show CDR1 as SGHNT and CDR2 as YYREEE (reference sequence). Germline trimming cut 4 bases from V and 6 bases from J; bases unmatched to any gene: 6. CDR3 length: 14 residues. Written as DNA, the CDR3 is TGTGCCAGCAGCCCCGGACAGGGTTTCAATGAGCAGTTCTTC. It is translated as CASSPGQGFNEQFF.

The V gene is TRBV29-1, the J gene TRBJ2-3; 7 bases agree with TRBD1. Trimming removed 6 bases from V and 4 bases from J; junction bases left unmatched: 7. Germline values: CDR1 SQVTM, CDR2 ANQGSEA. The CDR3 length is 13 residues. CDR3 nucleotides: TGCAGCGTGACAGGGTCCCCCGCAGATACGCAGTATTTT. Translating gives CSVTGSPADTQYF.